The 11 T cell receptor beta chains given below trace back to one sample, sequenced in a study of blood T cell repertoires in COVID-19. Sequencing was performed with immunoSEQ multiplex PCR; in TCRdb, only in-frame clones are kept and a portion is missing. The sample contains some 340,000 clones, around 83% of which appear only once. The sequencing sample was made of peripheral blood. These receptors were taken from a young man with active or convalescent COVID-19.

This clone was counted only a few times. J is TRBJ2-3 and V is TRBV5-1; D is possibly TRBD2 (5 bases). The ends were cut back, 6 bases at V and 1 base at J, with 9 bases in the middle. This CDR3 contains 13 residues. Germline values: CDR1 SGHRS, CDR2 YFSETQ. The CDR3 DNA reads TGCGCCAGCACTAACGGGGGCACAGATACGCAGTATTTT. It yields the protein CASTNGGTDTQYF. Filled out from reference TRBV5-1 and TRBJ2-3, the complete variable domain reads KAGVTQTPRYLIKTRGQQVTLSCSPISGHRSVSWYQQTPGQGLQFLFEYFSETQRNKGNFPGRFSGRQFSNSRSEMNVSTLELGDSALYLCASTNGGTDTQYFGPGTRLTVL.

The chain couples TRBV18 to TRBJ2-1; D unclear. CDR3 size: 14 residues. V lost 2 bases and J 3 bases, leaving 8 bases between the germline ends. The germline gives CDR1 KGHSH, CDR2 LQKENI. In DNA, the CDR3 is TGTGCCAGCTCACCAACCAGCGACTACAATGAGCAGTTCTTC. Amino acid sequence: CASSPTSDYNEQFF. The variable domain in full, with the rest retrieved from reference TRBV18 and TRBJ2-1, is NAGVMQNPRHLVRRRGQEARLRCSPMKGHSHVYWYRQLPEEGLKFMVYLQKENIIDESGMPKERFSAEFPKEGPSILRIQQVVRGDSAAYFCASSPTSDYNEQFFGPGTRLTVL.

The chain combines TRBV19 with TRBJ2-4; weak D call: TRBD1 (6 bases). This CDR3 has 15 amino acids. V was trimmed by 3 bases and J by 8 bases, leaving 17 bases between them. Germline CDR1 and CDR2: LNHDA and SQIVND (reference sequence). CDR3 residues: CASSMTGALGDIQYF. Here the CDR3 DNA reads TGTGCCAGTAGTATGACAGGTGCTCTGGGGGACATTCAGTACTTC.

This rearrangement joins TRBV5-4 to TRBJ2-1, with D possibly TRBD2 on 6 matching bases. CDR3 size: 13 residues. V was pared by 2 bases and J by 12 bases, with 15 bases between. The germline gives CDR1 SGHNT, CDR2 YYREEE (reference sequence). Written as DNA, the CDR3 is TGTGCCAGCAGCTTCTCTCGGGGGTCGGGGCAGTTCTTC. Translation gives CASSFSRGSGQFF.

The chain employs TRBV12-3 or TRBV12-4 and TRBJ1-1; 7 nucleotides align to TRBD1. This CDR3 comprises 13 residues. J gave up 7 bases and V 5 bases, and 7 bases lay outside the gene matches. The CDR3: CASSPGQAFEAFF. The CDR3, as DNA: TGTGCCAGCAGTCCCGGACAGGCCTTTGAAGCTTTCTTT.

The CDR3 is CASSGGGPILLGYTF. CDR3 sequence (DNA): TGTGCCAGCAGTGGGGGGGGACCTATTCTACTCGGCTACACCTTC. The chain joins TRBV28 to TRBJ1-2; weak D call: TRBD1 (5 bases). This CDR3 contains 15 residues. CDR1 is MDHEN, CDR2 SYDVKM, per germline. The V gene lost 5 bases and the J gene lost 8 bases, with 21 bases spanning the gap.

The rearrangement links TRBV7-8 to TRBJ2-1; perhaps TRBD2 as D (5 bases). This CDR3 comprises 16 residues. Germline CDR1 and CDR2: SGHVS and FQNEAQ. Between the trimmed V and J ends, which lost 3 bases and 5 bases, there was a span of 17 bases. The CDR3 protein is CASSFLVPTGNNEQFF. The DNA for the CDR3 is TGTGCCAGCAGCTTTTTGGTCCCAACGGGAAACAATGAGCAGTTCTTC.

V gene TRBV3-1 (or the pseudogene TRBV3-2) combines with J gene TRBJ2-2; TRBD2 aligns across 12 bases. Germline V gene sequence: CDR1 LGHDT, CDR2 YNNKEL (reference sequence). With 3 bases clipped from V and 6 bases from J, the junction kept 11 bases outside the gene matches. The CDR3 has 18 residues. The CDR3 coding sequence is TGTGCCAGCAGCCAGCGCCCGCTGACTAGCGGGAGCTCCGGGGAGCTGTTTTTT. Translation: CASSQRPLTSGSSGELFF.

This rearrangement joins TRBV19 to TRBJ1-2, with a possible D match to TRBD1 (5 bases). In germline, CDR1 is LNHDA, CDR2 SQIVND (reference sequence). The V and J ends lost 11 bases and 4 bases respectively, with 17 bases between them. CDR3 length: 13 amino acids. CDR3 protein: CASTGGGPYGYTF. CDR3 DNA sequence: TGTGCCTCAACCGGGGGAGGGCCCTATGGCTACACCTTC.

The chain is built from TRBV4-2 and TRBJ2-7, with 9 bases matching TRBD2. There are 18 residues in the CDR3. The J segment lost 0 bases and the V segment lost 0 bases, leaving 9 bases of the junction unmatched. CDR1 is LGHNA, CDR2 YNFKEQ, per germline. The CDR3 DNA sequence: TGTGCCAGCAGCCAAGATGCTAGCGGGACCGGTACCTCCTACGAGCAGTACTTC. Its protein is CASSQDASGTGTSYEQYF.

The chain recombines TRBV6-6 with TRBJ2-2; maybe TRBD2 (5 bases). From germline, CDR1 is MNHNY and CDR2 SVGAGI (reference sequence). The CDR3 has 15 amino acids. V lost 6 bases, J lost 4 bases, and 15 bases lay in between. The CDR3 protein is CASSTASSSTGELFF. DNA for the CDR3: TGTGCCAGCAGCACTGCTAGCTCCTCCACCGGGGAGCTGTTTTTT.